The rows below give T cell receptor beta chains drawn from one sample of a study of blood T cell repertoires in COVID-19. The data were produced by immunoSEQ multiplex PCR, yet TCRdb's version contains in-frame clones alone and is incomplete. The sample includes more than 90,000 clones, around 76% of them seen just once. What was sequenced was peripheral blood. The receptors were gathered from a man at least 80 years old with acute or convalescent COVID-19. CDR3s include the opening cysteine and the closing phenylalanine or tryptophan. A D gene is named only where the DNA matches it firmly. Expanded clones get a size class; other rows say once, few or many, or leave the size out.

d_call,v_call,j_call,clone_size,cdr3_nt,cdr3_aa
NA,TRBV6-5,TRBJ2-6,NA,TGTGCCATCCGGAGCCTTGGGGCCAACGTCCTGACTTTC,CAIRSLGANVLTF
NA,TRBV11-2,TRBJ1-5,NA,TGTGCCAGCAGCGTGGCCGGGAGGAATCAGCCCCAGCATTTT,CASSVAGRNQPQHF
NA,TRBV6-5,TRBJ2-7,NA,TGTGCCAGCACCCCGGGAGCAGGGGGCGAGCAGTACTTC,CASTPGAGGEQYF
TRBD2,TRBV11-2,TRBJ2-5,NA,TGTGCCAGCAGCCCGACTAGCGCTCAAGAGACCCAGTACTTC,CASSPTSAQETQYF
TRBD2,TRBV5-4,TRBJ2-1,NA,TGTGCCAGTGGACTAGCGGGGGGGAATGAGCAGTTCTTC,CASGLAGGNEQFF
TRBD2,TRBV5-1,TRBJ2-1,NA,TGCGCCAGCAGCTTGGGACTAGCGTACAATGAGCAGTTCTTC,CASSLGLAYNEQFF
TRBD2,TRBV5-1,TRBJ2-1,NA,TGCGCCAGCAGCTTGGAGTCTAGCGGCGTCTCCTACAATGAGCAGTTCTTC,CASSLESSGVSYNEQFF
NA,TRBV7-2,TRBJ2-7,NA,TGTGCCAGCAGCCCCCAACAGGGATACGAGCAGTACTTC,CASSPQQGYEQYF
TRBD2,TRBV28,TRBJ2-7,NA,TGTGCCAGCAGTTTGGGACTACGGAGCTACGAGCAGTACTTC,CASSLGLRSYEQYF
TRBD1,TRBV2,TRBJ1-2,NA,TGTGCCACCGGACAGGGGCCCTTTCCCAACTATGGCTACACCTTC,CATGQGPFPNYGYTF
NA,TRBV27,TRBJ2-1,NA,TGTGCCAGCAGTTTATCACTATTCCAGGGAAATGAGCAGTTCTTC,CASSLSLFQGNEQFF
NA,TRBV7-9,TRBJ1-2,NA,TGTGCCAGCAGCTTGGCTGGCCCCTATGGCTACACCTTC,CASSLAGPYGYTF
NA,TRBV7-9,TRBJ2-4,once,TGTGCCAGCAGTCCTTCAGGGAACAAAAACATTCAGTACTTC,CASSPSGNKNIQYF
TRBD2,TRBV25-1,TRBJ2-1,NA,TGTGCCAGCAGCCATAGCGGGGTTTTTTTAAATGAGCAGTTCTTC,CASSHSGVFLNEQFF
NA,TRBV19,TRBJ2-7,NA,TGTGCCAGTAGCGCCGGGACAAGACTCTACGAGCAGTACTTC,CASSAGTRLYEQYF
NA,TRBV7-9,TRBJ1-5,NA,TGTGCCAGCAGCTCCGGCGCGCGGGGCAATCAGCCCCAGCATTTT,CASSSGARGNQPQHF
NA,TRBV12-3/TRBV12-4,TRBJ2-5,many,TGTGCCAGCGGGGAGATGTCCCAAGGGACCCAGTACTTC,CASGEMSQGTQYF
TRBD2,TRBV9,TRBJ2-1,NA,TGTGCCAGCAGCGCCCAGAACGTAGCGGGAGCACGCGAGCAGTTCTTC,CASSAQNVAGAREQFF
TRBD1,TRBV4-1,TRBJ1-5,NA,TGCGCCAGCAGCCAAGGACAGGGAGGCAATCAGCCCCAGCATTTT,CASSQGQGGNQPQHF
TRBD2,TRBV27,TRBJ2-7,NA,TGTGCCAGCAGTCACCGGACTAGCGGGATAACCTACGAGCAGTACTTC,CASSHRTSGITYEQYF
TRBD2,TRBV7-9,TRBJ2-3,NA,TGTGCCAGCAGCTTTTCTAGCGGGATCGGGACAGATACGCAGTATTTT,CASSFSSGIGTDTQYF
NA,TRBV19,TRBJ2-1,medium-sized,TGTGCCAGTAGTACCCTAGCTTCGGGGGCCTACAATGAGCAGTTCTTC,CASSTLASGAYNEQFF
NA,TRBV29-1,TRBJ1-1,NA,TGCAGCGTTGTATCCCGCACTGAAGCTTTCTTT,CSVVSRTEAFF
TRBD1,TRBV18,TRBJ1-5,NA,TGTGCCAGCTCCCGCGACAGGGACCAGCCCCAGCATTTT,CASSRDRDQPQHF
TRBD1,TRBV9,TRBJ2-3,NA,TGTGCCAGCAGCGCTGGACAGGGGCGCACAGATACGCAGTATTTT,CASSAGQGRTDTQYF
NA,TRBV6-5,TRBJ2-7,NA,TGTGCCAGCAGCTCCGGGACTCGTGCCGTCGAGCAGTACTTC,CASSSGTRAVEQYF
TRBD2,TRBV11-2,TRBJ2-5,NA,TGTGCCAGCAGCTTAGCACTAGCGGAAGAGACCCAGTACTTC,CASSLALAEETQYF
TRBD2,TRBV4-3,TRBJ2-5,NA,TGCGCCAGCAGCCAAGATCTAGCGGGGGGGACCCTACAAGAGACCCAGTACTTC,CASSQDLAGGTLQETQYF
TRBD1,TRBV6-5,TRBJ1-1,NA,TGTGCCAGCCTCCCCGGGACAGGGTCGGACACTGAAGCTTTCTTT,CASLPGTGSDTEAFF
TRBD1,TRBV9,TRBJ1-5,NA,TGTGCCAGCAGCGTGGAGGGGGCAAGCAATCAGCCCCAGCATTTT,CASSVEGASNQPQHF
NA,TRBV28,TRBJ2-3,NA,TGTGCCAGCGCGACCCTTGCGGTTGATACGCAGTATTTT,CASATLAVDTQYF
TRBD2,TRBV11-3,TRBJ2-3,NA,TGTGCCAGCAGCTCGGGACTAGCGGGGACCGAGACGCAGTATTTT,CASSSGLAGTETQYF
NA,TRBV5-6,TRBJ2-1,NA,TGTGCCAGCAGCTACAGACCGGGCCTAGGGGACAATGAGCAGTTCTTC,CASSYRPGLGDNEQFF
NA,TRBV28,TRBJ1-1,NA,TGTGCCAGCAGTTTCAGCGGGGGTGCCACTGAAGCTTTCTTT,CASSFSGGATEAFF
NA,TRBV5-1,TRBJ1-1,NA,TGCGCCAGCAGCTTGGGACAGCCTAACACTGAAGCTTTCTTT,CASSLGQPNTEAFF
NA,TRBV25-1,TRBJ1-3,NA,TGTGCCAGCAGCGCAGGGCTAAACACCATATATTTT,CASSAGLNTIYF
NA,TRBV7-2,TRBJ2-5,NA,TGTGCCAGCAGCTTAATTAGCAGTCAAGAGACCCAGTACTTC,CASSLISSQETQYF
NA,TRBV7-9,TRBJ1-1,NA,TGTGCCAGCAGCTCCCCAGCGACAGCGAACACTGAAGCTTTCTTT,CASSSPATANTEAFF
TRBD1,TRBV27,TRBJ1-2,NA,TGTGCCAGCAGTTTGGACAGGGGATCCTATGGCTACACCTTC,CASSLDRGSYGYTF
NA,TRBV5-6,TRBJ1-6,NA,TGTGCCAGCAGCTTGGGAAGAGGAGATAATTCACCCCTCCACTTT,CASSLGRGDNSPLHF
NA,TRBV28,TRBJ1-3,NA,TGTGCCAGCAGTTCCCCGCACCAGGGGTCTGGAAACACCATATATTTT,CASSSPHQGSGNTIYF
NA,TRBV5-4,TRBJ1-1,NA,TGTGCCAGCAGCTTGGACTACGGCACTGAAGCTTTCTTT,CASSLDYGTEAFF
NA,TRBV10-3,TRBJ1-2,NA,TGTGCCATCAGTGGCACGGGTCTTGATGGCTACACCTTC,CAISGTGLDGYTF
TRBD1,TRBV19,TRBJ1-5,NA,TGTGCCAGTACCGCCTCCTGGGACAGCCCCAATCAGCCCCAGCATTTT,CASTASWDSPNQPQHF
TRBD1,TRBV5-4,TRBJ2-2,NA,TGTGCCAGCAGCTCGAGAGGGACAGCTATTACCCTAACCGGGGAGCTGTTTTTT,CASSSRGTAITLTGELFF